Below are 15 T cell receptor beta chains sequenced from a single sample in a study of OX40 agonist ivuxolimab in advanced cancers. The library was produced with the immunoSEQ multiplex PCR assay. TCRdb mirrors the immuneACCESS table, restricted to in-frame sequences. Some clones are absent from its copies; in checked studies, under half trace to an unresolved V gene, and the reason for the others is unknown. This sample comprises roughly 56,000 clones, around 86% of them detected only once. The ten largest clones add up to roughly 0.9% of the sample. The source was CD4+ or CD8+ T cells sorted from blood, collected in a trial of the OX40 agonist ivuxolimab. All receptors come from an adult with an advanced solid tumor such as melanoma, head and neck, liver or kidney cancer.

The rearrangement links TRBV4-1 to TRBJ2-2; D tentatively fits TRBD1 or TRBD2 (5 bases each). V shed 0 bases and J shed 7 bases, with 12 bases lying between them. Per the germline V gene, CDR1 is MGHRA and CDR2 is YSYEKL. The CDR3 spans 15 residues. The CDR3 bases are TGCGCCAGCAGCCAAGATCGGGGCGGTTACGGGGAGCTGTTTTTT. This gives the protein CASSQDRGGYGELFF.

The chain employs TRBV28 and TRBJ1-1; tentatively, D is TRBD1 (6 bases). CDR3 length: 15 residues. The V gene's germline CDR1 is MDHEN and CDR2 SYDVKM. Trimming took 4 bases from V and 3 from J, leaving 15 bases between them. In nucleotides, the CDR3 is TGTGCCAGCAGTTCAGGGGACGGGGGGGACACTGAAGCTTTCTTT. Translated, it gives CASSSGDGGDTEAFF.

The chain joins TRBV7-9 to TRBJ1-5; 7 bases fit TRBD1. The germline V gene has CDR1 SEHNR and CDR2 FQNEAQ (reference sequence). V shed 1 base, J shed 4 bases, and the junction held 4 bases outside the gene matches. This CDR3 comprises 15 residues. CDR3 sequence reads: CASSLGTGPNQPQHF. For the CDR3, the DNA is TGTGCCAGCAGCTTAGGGACAGGTCCTAATCAGCCCCAGCATTTT. Full variable domain (missing parts from reference TRBV7-9 and TRBJ1-5): DTGVSQNPRHKITKRGQNVTFRCDPISEHNRLYWYRQTLGQGPEFLTYFQNEAQLEKSRLLSDRFSAERPKGSFSTLEIQRTEQGDSAMYLCASSLGTGPNQPQHFGDGTRLSIL.

V is TRBV27 and J is TRBJ1-1; the D is unclear. In germline, CDR1 is MNHEY, CDR2 SMNVEV (reference sequence). The CDR3 extends over 15 amino acids. The V end was cut by 2 bases, the J end by 6 bases, with 16 bases between. The CDR3 nucleotides are TGTGCCAGCAGTTTAAGGTCCCTGGGGAGTGCTGAAGCTTTCTTT. It encodes CASSLRSLGSAEAFF.

The chain combines TRBV28 with TRBJ1-2; TRBD1 matches 7 bases. V was pared by 5 bases and J by 5 bases, with 5 bases of the junction left unmatched. There are 13 residues in the CDR3. Germline V gene data show CDR1 as MDHEN and CDR2 as SYDVKM. The CDR3 loop is CASSPGTDYGYTF. The CDR3 bases are TGTGCCAGCAGTCCTGGGACAGATTATGGCTACACCTTC.

This chain uses TRBV5-6 with TRBJ2-7, with TRBD1 identical over 8 bases. This CDR3 spans 14 amino acids. V gave up 4 bases and J gave up 2 bases; unmatched junction bases: 5. CDR1 SGHDT and CDR2 YYEEEE come from the germline V gene. The CDR3 spells CASSLQGATYEQYF. The CDR3 DNA sequence: TGTGCCAGCAGCCTGCAGGGGGCGACCTACGAGCAGTACTTC.

This sequence joins TRBV6-1 and TRBJ1-5; D is possibly TRBD1 (5 bases). The V and J ends lost 6 bases and 3 bases respectively, with 12 bases between them. Germline V lookup: CDR1 MNHNS, CDR2 SASEGT. The CDR3 consists of 14 residues. CDR3 nucleotide sequence: TGTGCCAGCAGCCCCTGGGGCTCCAATCAGCCCCAGCATTTT. It is translated as CASSPWGSNQPQHF.

This sequence joins TRBV7-2 and TRBJ2-1; TRBD2 matches at 9 bases. Per the germline V gene, CDR1 is SGHTA and CDR2 is FQGNSA. The CDR3 spans 15 residues. The V segment lost 7 bases and the J segment 5 bases; nucleotides outside the gene matches: 9. The CDR3 loop is CASIWGSGGHNEQFF. CDR3 bases: TGTGCCAGCATCTGGGGTAGCGGGGGCCACAATGAGCAGTTCTTC.

V and J are TRBV19 and TRBJ2-5; 7 bases align to TRBD2. Germline CDR1 and CDR2: LNHDA and SQIVND (reference sequence). CDR3 length: 13 residues. The J segment lost 5 bases and the V segment lost 9 bases, leaving 9 bases of the junction unmatched. The CDR3 nucleotides are TGTGCCAGCCGACTAGCTGCAGCGGAGACCCAGTACTTC. Residues: CASRLAAAETQYF.

This chain links TRBV10-3 with TRBJ2-7; tentatively, D is TRBD1 (6 bases). V was pared by 8 bases and J by 0 bases, with 14 bases between. The CDR3 covers 14 residues. In germline, CDR1 is ENHRY, CDR2 SYGVKD. CDR3 nucleotides: TGTGCCATCGGGGGCGGCAGCTCCTCCTACGAGCAGTACTTC. Translated, it gives CAIGGGSSSYEQYF.

V and J are TRBV19 and TRBJ1-5; D not resolved. Germline V lookup: CDR1 LNHDA, CDR2 SQIVND (reference sequence). The V and J ends lost 4 bases and 3 bases respectively, with 7 bases between them. The CDR3 is 13 residues long. The CDR3 spells CASSSTYNQPQHF. In DNA, the CDR3 is TGTGCCAGTAGTAGCACCTACAATCAGCCCCAGCATTTT.

This clone is medium-sized by share. V gene TRBV29-1 combines with J gene TRBJ2-5; D possibly matches TRBD1 or TRBD2 (6 bases each). The CDR3 is 11 residues long. CDR1 is SQVTM and CDR2 is ANQGSEA in the germline V gene. The CDR3 nucleotides are TGCAGGGCTGGGGGGCACGAGACCCAGTACTTC. Amino acid sequence: CRAGGHETQYF.

The rearrangement joins TRBV5-8 to TRBJ1-3, with D perhaps TRBD1 (5 bases). Germline values: CDR1 SGHTS, CDR2 YDEGEE. The V and J ends lost 3 bases and 0 bases respectively, with 7 bases between them. The length of the CDR3 is 14 residues. The DNA of the CDR3 is TGTGCCAGCAGCTGGGGGGGCTCTGGAAACACCATATATTTT. Its protein is CASSWGGSGNTIYF. The full variable domain, with the rest looked up from reference TRBV5-8 and TRBJ1-3, is EAGVTQSPTHLIKTRGQQATLRCSPISGHTSVYWYQQALGLGLQFLLWYDEGEERNRGNFPPRFSGRQFPNYSSELNVNALELEDSALYLCASSWGGSGNTIYFGEGSWLTVV.

The V call is TRBV28, the J call TRBJ2-2; 9 bases fit TRBD1. Germline V gene lookup returns CDR1 MDHEN and CDR2 SYDVKM. The CDR3 has 15 amino acids. V was pared by 2 bases and J by 6 bases, with 4 bases of the junction left unmatched. Written as DNA, the CDR3 is TGTGCCAGCAGTTTAAACACAGGGGGCCCCGGGGAGCTGTTTTTT. Translating it yields CASSLNTGGPGELFF. Supplemented by reference TRBV28 and TRBJ2-2, the full variable domain reads DVKVTQSSRYLVKRTGEKVFLECVQDMDHENMFWYRQDPGLGLRLIYFSYDVKMKEKGDIPEGYSVSREKKERFSLILESASTNQTSMYLCASSLNTGGPGELFFGEGSRLTVL.

The J gene is TRBJ1-1, the V gene TRBV7-2; D not resolved. CDR1 SGHTA and CDR2 FQGNSA come from the germline V gene. Trimming pared 6 bases from V and 1 base from J, leaving 12 bases between. The CDR3 is 14 amino acids. CDR3 coding DNA: TGTGCCAGCAGTCCAGACCCCTGGAACACTGAAGCTTTCTTT. As protein: CASSPDPWNTEAFF.